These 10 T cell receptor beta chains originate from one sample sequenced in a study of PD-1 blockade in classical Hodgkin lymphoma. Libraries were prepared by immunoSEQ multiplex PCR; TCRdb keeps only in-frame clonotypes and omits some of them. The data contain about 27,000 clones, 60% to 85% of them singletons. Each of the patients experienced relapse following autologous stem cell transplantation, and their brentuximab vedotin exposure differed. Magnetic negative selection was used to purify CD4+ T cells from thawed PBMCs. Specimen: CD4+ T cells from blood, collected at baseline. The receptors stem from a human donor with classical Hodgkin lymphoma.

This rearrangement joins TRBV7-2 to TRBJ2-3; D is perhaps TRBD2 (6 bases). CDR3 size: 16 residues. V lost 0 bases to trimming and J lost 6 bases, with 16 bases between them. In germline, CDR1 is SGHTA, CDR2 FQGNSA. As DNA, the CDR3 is TGTGCCAGCAGCTTAGCGCTAGGACTAAGCCTCGATACGCAGTATTTT. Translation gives CASSLALGLSLDTQYF.

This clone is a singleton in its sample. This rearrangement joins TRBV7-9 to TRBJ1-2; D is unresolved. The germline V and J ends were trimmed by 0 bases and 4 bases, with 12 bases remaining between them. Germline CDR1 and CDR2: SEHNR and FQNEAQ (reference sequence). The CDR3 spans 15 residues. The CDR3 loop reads CASSLAGREGYGYTF. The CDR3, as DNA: TGTGCCAGCAGCTTAGCAGGGCGGGAAGGCTATGGCTACACCTTC. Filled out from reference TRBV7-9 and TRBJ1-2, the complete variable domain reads DTGVSQNPRHKITKRGQNVTFRCDPISEHNRLYWYRQTLGQGPEFLTYFQNEAQLEKSRLLSDRFSAERPKGSFSTLEIQRTEQGDSAMYLCASSLAGREGYGYTFGSGTRLTVV.

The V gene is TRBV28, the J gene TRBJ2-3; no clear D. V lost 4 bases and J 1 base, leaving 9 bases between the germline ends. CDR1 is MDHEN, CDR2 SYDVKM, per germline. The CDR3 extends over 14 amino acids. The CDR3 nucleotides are TGTGCCAGCAGTTCCCAGACCGGCACAGATACGCAGTATTTT. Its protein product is CASSSQTGTDTQYF.

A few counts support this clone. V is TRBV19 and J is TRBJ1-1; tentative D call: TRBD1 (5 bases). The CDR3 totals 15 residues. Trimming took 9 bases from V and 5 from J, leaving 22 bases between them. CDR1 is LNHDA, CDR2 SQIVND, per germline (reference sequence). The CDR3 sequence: CASTSGTFGYTEAFF. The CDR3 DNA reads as TGTGCCAGCACCTCCGGGACTTTCGGTTATACTGAAGCTTTCTTT.

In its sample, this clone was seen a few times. In DNA form, the CDR3 reads TGTGCCAGCAGCTTAAATGCAGGGGAGGGCTACACCTTC. Amino acids: CASSLNAGEGYTF. The chain couples TRBV7-3 to TRBJ1-2, with a weak D call TRBD1 (6 bases). The CDR3 is 13 amino acids. Trimming removed 1 base from V and 8 bases from J, with 11 bases in between. Germline V lookup: CDR1 SGHTA, CDR2 FQGTGA.

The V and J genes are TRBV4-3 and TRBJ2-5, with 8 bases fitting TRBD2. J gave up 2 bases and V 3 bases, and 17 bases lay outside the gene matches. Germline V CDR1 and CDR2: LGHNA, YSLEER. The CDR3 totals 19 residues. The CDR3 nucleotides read TGCGCCAGCAGCCACGGAAGGTTAGCGGGGACCGGCAATCAAGAGACCCAGTACTTC. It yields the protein CASSHGRLAGTGNQETQYF.

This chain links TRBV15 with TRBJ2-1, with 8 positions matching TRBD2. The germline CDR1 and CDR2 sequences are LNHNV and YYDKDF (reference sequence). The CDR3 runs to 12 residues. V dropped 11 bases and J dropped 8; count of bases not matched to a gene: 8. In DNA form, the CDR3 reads TGTGCCGCAGGGACTAGTCGAGATGAGCAGTTCTTC. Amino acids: CAAGTSRDEQFF. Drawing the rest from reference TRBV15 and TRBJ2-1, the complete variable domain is DAMVIQNPRYQVTQFGKPVTLSCSQTLNHNVMYWYQQKSSQAPKLLFHYYDKDFNNEADTPDNFQSRRPNTSFCFLDIRSPGLGDTAMYLCAAGTSRDEQFFGPGTRLTVL.

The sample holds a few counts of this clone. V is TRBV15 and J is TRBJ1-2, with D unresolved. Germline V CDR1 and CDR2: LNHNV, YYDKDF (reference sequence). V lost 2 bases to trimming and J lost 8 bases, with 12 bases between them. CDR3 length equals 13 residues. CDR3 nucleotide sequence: TGTGCCACCAGCAGAACTACATTTGAAGGCTACACCTTC. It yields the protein CATSRTTFEGYTF.

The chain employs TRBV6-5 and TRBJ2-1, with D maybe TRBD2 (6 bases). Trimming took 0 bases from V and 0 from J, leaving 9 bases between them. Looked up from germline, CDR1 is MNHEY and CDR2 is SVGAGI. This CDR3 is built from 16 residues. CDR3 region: CASSYSSAGSYNEQFF. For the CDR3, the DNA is TGTGCCAGCAGTTACTCATCAGCGGGCTCCTACAATGAGCAGTTCTTC.

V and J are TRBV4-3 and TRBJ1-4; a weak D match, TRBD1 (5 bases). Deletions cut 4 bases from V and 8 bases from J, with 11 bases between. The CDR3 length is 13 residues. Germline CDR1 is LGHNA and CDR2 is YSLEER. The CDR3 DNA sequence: TGCGCCAGCAGCCTTAGGGACGGAGAAAAACTGTTTTTT. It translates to CASSLRDGEKLFF.